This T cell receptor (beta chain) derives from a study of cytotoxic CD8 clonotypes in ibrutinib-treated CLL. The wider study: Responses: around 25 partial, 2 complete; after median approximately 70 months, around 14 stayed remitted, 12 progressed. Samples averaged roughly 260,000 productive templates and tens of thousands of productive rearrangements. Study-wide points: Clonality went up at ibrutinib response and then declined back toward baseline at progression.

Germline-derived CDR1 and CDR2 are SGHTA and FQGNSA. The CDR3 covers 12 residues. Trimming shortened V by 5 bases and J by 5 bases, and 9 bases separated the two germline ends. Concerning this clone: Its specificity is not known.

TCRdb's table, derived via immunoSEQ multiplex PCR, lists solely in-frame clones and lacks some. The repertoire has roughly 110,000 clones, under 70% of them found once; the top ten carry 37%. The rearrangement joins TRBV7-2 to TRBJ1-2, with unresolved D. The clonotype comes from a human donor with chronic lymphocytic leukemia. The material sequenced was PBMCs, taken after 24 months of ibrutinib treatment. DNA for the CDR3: TGTGCCAGCAGCCAACTTGGATATGGCTACACCTTC. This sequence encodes CASSQLGYGYTF.